This T cell receptor beta chain was retrieved from a study of beta chain features in type 1 diabetes. Study context: Summed over all samples, the examined sorted cells came to 107,917,701. Study results and limitations: For Type 1 diabetes patients, all four CD4+ subsets carried TCRB CDR3s that were moderately but significantly shorter. PCR might pick shorter templates more often, in the same way for patients and controls. Relative to healthy donors, patients appeared to have naive, central memory and Treg TCRB repertoires that were more similar.

Trimming left V 0 bases short and J 8 bases short, with 13 bases between. Germline CDR1 SGHVS, CDR2 FQNEAQ. The CDR3 consists of 15 residues. Expressed TCRB transcripts got sequenced, as all isolated RNA was reverse transcribed. Average reads for naive, central memory and regulatory T cell samples were roughly 3.4 million. The repertoire was sequenced with immunoSEQ multiplex PCR; TCRdb's copy has only in-frame clones and lacks some. The sample lists 250,000 to 300,000 clones, approximately 24% occurring once. With respect to this clone: Its target is unknown.

V is TRBV7-8 and J is TRBJ1-4; D not resolved. The sequenced material came from naive CD4+ T cells from blood. The clonotype originates from a woman aged 30 to 39 with type 1 diabetes. This CDR3 reads CASSLALAGGEKLFF. The CDR3 coding sequence is TGTGCCAGCAGCTTAGCGCTGGCAGGTGGAGAAAAACTGTTTTTT.